These 18 T cell receptor beta chains came from one sample sequenced in a study of beta chain features in type 1 diabetes. General observations from the study: People with Type 1 diabetes carried modestly yet significantly shorter TCRB CDR3s in all four CD4+ subsets.

All of the isolated RNA was reverse transcribed, so expressed TCRB transcripts were sequenced. Profiling relied on immunoSEQ multiplex PCR, and the TCRdb table lists in-frame clones only, not all of them. The sample shows some 170,000 clones, more than 60% of them seen only once. Their specific antigens are unknown. Sequencing was performed on naive CD4+ T cells from blood. The receptors stem from a man younger than 45 with type 1 diabetes.

V usage is TRBV29-1 and J usage is TRBJ1-1; no clear D. The CDR3 runs to 11 residues. In germline, CDR1 is SQVTM, CDR2 ANQGSEA. The ends were cut back, 3 bases at V and 2 bases at J, with 4 bases in the middle. CDR3 sequence: CSVESNTEAFF. The CDR3 DNA sequence: TGCAGCGTTGAGAGCAACACTGAAGCTTTCTTT.

The V call is TRBV7-2, the J call TRBJ2-1; D is unresolved. Trimming left V 2 bases short and J 5 bases short, with 13 bases between. This CDR3 spans 15 amino acids. Germline CDR1 SGHTA, CDR2 FQGNSA. CDR3 protein: CASSLQPNNNNEQFF. CDR3 DNA: TGTGCCAGCAGCTTACAGCCAAACAACAACAATGAGCAGTTCTTC.

V is TRBV13 and J is TRBJ2-1; 12 bases fit TRBD2. From germline, CDR1 is PRHDT and CDR2 FYEKMQ (reference sequence). The CDR3 runs to 17 residues. With 5 bases clipped from V and 8 bases from J, the junction kept 13 bases outside the gene matches. CDR3 nucleotides: TGTGCCAGCAGCCTCCGACTAGCGGGGGTAAAAGTCGATGAGCAGTTCTTC. This encodes CASSLRLAGVKVDEQFF.

The chain links TRBV9 to TRBJ2-3; D may be TRBD1 (5 bases). Trimming shortened V by 0 bases and J by 5 bases, and 10 bases separated the two germline ends. The V gene's germline CDR1 is SGDLS and CDR2 YYNGEE. The CDR3 consists of 14 residues. CDR3 protein: CASSVGGRKDTQYF. CDR3 nucleotide sequence: TGTGCCAGCAGCGTAGGGGGCAGGAAAGATACGCAGTATTTT.

This rearrangement joins TRBV30 to TRBJ2-2, with D perhaps TRBD2 (5 bases). This CDR3 contains 15 residues. The V end lost 0 bases, the J end lost 4 bases, and 12 bases lay between the germline ends. Looked up from germline, CDR1 is GTSNPN and CDR2 is SVGIG (reference sequence). CDR3 protein: CAWSVLVMFTGELFF. The DNA of the CDR3 is TGTGCCTGGAGTGTACTAGTCATGTTCACCGGGGAGCTGTTTTTT.

The rearrangement links TRBV9 to TRBJ1-2; no clear D gene. The CDR3 contains 13 residues. The germline V gene encodes CDR1 SGDLS and CDR2 YYNGEE. V was pared by 2 bases and J by 2 bases, with 7 bases between. The DNA for the CDR3 is TGTGCCAGCAGCGTCTGGGTCAACTATGGCTACACCTTC. Protein: CASSVWVNYGYTF.

This clone was detected once. The V gene is TRBV7-9, the J gene TRBJ2-3; D tentatively fits TRBD1 or TRBD2 (5 bases each). V lost 1 base and J lost 0, with 11 bases in between. The CDR3 is 16 amino acids. Germline CDR1 SEHNR, CDR2 FQNEAQ (reference sequence). The CDR3 region is CASSLGGRQSTDTQYF. CDR3 nucleotide sequence: TGTGCCAGCAGCTTAGGGGGACGGCAAAGCACAGATACGCAGTATTTT.

This chain connects TRBV7-6 to TRBJ2-7, with D perhaps given as TRBD1 or TRBD2 (5 bases each). Germline-derived CDR1 and CDR2 are SGHVS and FNYEAQ. V lost 0 bases, J lost 3 bases, and 12 bases lay in between. The CDR3 extends over 15 amino acids. CDR3 sequence reads: CASSLASGPNYEQYF. Written as DNA, the CDR3 is TGTGCCAGCAGCTTAGCGTCGGGGCCGAACTACGAGCAGTACTTC.

V is TRBV29-1 and J is TRBJ2-7, with D perhaps assigned TRBD1 or TRBD2 (5 bases each). Looked up from germline, CDR1 is SQVTM and CDR2 is ANQGSEA. The CDR3 loop spans 11 amino acids. V was pared by 4 bases and J by 13 bases, with 17 bases between. DNA of the CDR3: TGCAGCGTTGGAGGGTCGGGGCTTATATACTTC. As protein: CSVGGSGLIYF.

J is TRBJ1-2 and V is TRBV1; the table's TRBD1 call for D was not verified on the DNA. TRBV1 is designated a pseudogene. The CDR3 is 16 amino acids. CDR3 sequence: CTSSQDRPRVGYGYTF. The DNA of the CDR3 is TGCACCAGCAGCCAAGACCGCCCCAGGGTAGGCTATGGCTACACCTTC.

The chain has TRBV30 and TRBJ2-5; maybe TRBD1 (6 bases). V lost 2 bases and J 2 bases, leaving 12 bases between the germline ends. The CDR3 length is 14 residues. CDR1 and CDR2 from the germline V gene are GTSNPN and SVGIG (reference sequence). The CDR3 DNA follows: TGTGCCTGGAGTCTGGACAGATTACAAGAGACCCAGTACTTC. Protein sequence: CAWSLDRLQETQYF.

This clone came up once. The chain employs TRBV7-2 and TRBJ2-3; TRBD1 agrees at 7 bases. The germline gives CDR1 SGHTA, CDR2 FQGNSA. V shed 4 bases and J 4 bases; nucleotides not matched to a gene: 5. The CDR3 contains 14 residues. The CDR3 DNA reads as TGTGCCAGCAGCTCACGACAGGGCTCAGATACGCAGTATTTT. Its protein is CASSSRQGSDTQYF. The entire variable domain, with the rest obtained from reference TRBV7-2 and TRBJ2-3, is as follows: GAGVSQSPSNKVTEKGKDVELRCDPISGHTALYWYRQSLGQGLEFLIYFQGNSAPDKSGLPSDRFSAERTGGSVSTLTIQRTQQEDSAVYLCASSSRQGSDTQYFGPGTRLTVL.

The chain has TRBV4-3 and TRBJ2-5; TRBD1 is a possible D gene (5 bases). Trimming removed 2 bases from V and 5 bases from J, with 9 bases in between. CDR3 length: 13 residues. Germline V lookup: CDR1 LGHNA, CDR2 YSLEER. DNA for the CDR3: TGCGCCAGCAGCCAAATTTCAGGGGAGACCCAGTACTTC. The encoded protein is CASSQISGETQYF.

This clone was counted only a few times. This sequence joins TRBV7-9 and TRBJ2-5; 7 bases align to TRBD1. CDR3 length equals 16 residues. Germline V lookup: CDR1 SEHNR, CDR2 FQNEAQ (reference sequence). The V gene end was trimmed by 5 bases and the J gene end by 2 bases; junction bases not matched to a gene: 11. CDR3 region: CASSPGSTGYQETQYF. Here the CDR3 DNA reads TGTGCCAGCAGCCCCGGCTCGACAGGGTATCAAGAGACCCAGTACTTC.

The rearrangement joins TRBV2 to TRBJ2-4, with TRBD2 matching 12 bases. Trimming took 10 bases from V and 0 from J; bases not matched to a gene: 13. The CDR3 covers 18 residues. Germline values: CDR1 SNHLY, CDR2 FYNNEI. The CDR3 nucleotides are TGTGCCATCCTCGTGGCTAGCGGGGGGGCAGAAGCCAAAAACATTCAGTACTTC. Encoded protein: CAILVASGGAEAKNIQYF.

This chain connects TRBV14 to TRBJ2-1; D is perhaps TRBD1 or TRBD2 (6 bases each). The length of the CDR3 is 12 residues. V was clipped by 9 bases and J by 6 bases, with 12 bases between them. Looked up from germline, CDR1 is SGHDN and CDR2 is FVKESK. CDR3 bases: TGTGCCAGTGGCAGGGGAGGCAATGAGCAGTTCTTC. It specifies CASGRGGNEQFF.

A remark on this clone: Other DNA sequences from this sample encode an identical CDR3 as well. This chain uses TRBV4-3 with TRBJ2-3; TRBD2 is a possible D gene (6 bases). Germline V gene sequence: CDR1 LGHNA, CDR2 YSLEER. V was trimmed by 1 base and J by 3 bases, leaving 8 bases between them. The CDR3 extends over 14 amino acids. The CDR3: CASSQAGGTDTQYF. The CDR3 coding sequence is TGCGCCAGCAGCCAAGCCGGGGGAACAGATACGCAGTATTTT.

The chain has TRBV30 and TRBJ1-4, with 12 bases identical to TRBD1. The CDR3 is 16 amino acids. Unmatched junction bases numbered 7, after V lost 4 bases and J lost 4 bases. Germline V CDR1 and CDR2: GTSNPN, SVGIG (reference sequence). The CDR3 coding sequence is TGTGCCTGGAATCCGGGACAGGGGGCCCTTAATGAAAAACTGTTTTTT. Translated: CAWNPGQGALNEKLFF.